This T cell receptor beta chain is from a study of cytotoxic CD8 clonotypes in ibrutinib-treated CLL. Overall study context: Within the patient group, about a dozen were relapsed/refractory and some 15 treatment-naive, and approximately 17 were IGHV unmutated. There were, on average, roughly 260,000 productive templates and 80,000 to 100,000 productive rearrangements per sample. Overall study findings and caveats: Baseline-level clonality went beyond age-matched healthy donors and moved in step with circulating CD8+ T-cell counts.

TCRdb's copy holds only in-frame clones and misses some; the assay was immunoSEQ multiplex PCR. The sample has around 310,000 clones, almost 80% seen once. CDR3 length equals 13 residues. V was cut by 3 bases and J by 12 bases, with 15 bases left in between. About this clone itself: Its antigen is not identified.

The receptor's source is a human donor with chronic lymphocytic leukemia. This chain uses TRBV23-1 with TRBJ2-1, with D perhaps TRBD2 (6 bases). TRBV23-1 counts as an open reading frame of uncertain function. The sample in question was PBMCs, obtained before ibrutinib treatment. CDR3 protein: CASSHHRDWAQFF. The CDR3 DNA sequence: TGCGCCAGCAGTCACCACCGGGACTGGGCGCAGTTCTTC.